These 30 T cell receptor beta chains were all obtained from the same sample, sequenced in a study of OX40 agonist ivuxolimab in advanced cancers. This table comes from immunoSEQ multiplex PCR, and its TCRdb copy is limited to in-frame clones, with some not included. The sample lists 95,000 to 150,000 clones, around 93% occurring once. The specimen was CD4+ or CD8+ T cells sorted from blood, collected in a trial of the OX40 agonist ivuxolimab. The receptors shown here come from an adult with an advanced solid tumor such as melanoma, head and neck, liver or kidney cancer.

The gene calls are TRBV4-3 and TRBJ1-4, with a possible D match to TRBD1 (5 bases). V was shortened by 4 bases and J by 8 bases, with 20 bases between the two germline ends. The germline V gene encodes CDR1 LGHNA and CDR2 YSLEER. The CDR3 runs 16 residues. The CDR3 sequence: CASSPGLGTQKEKLFF. CDR3 DNA: TGCGCCAGCAGCCCTGGGCTCGGGACGCAAAAGGAAAAACTGTTTTTT.

This chain joins TRBV5-5 and TRBJ2-7; 8 positions agree with TRBD2. V gave up 0 bases and J gave up 4 bases; unmatched junction bases: 15. Per germline, CDR1 SGHKS and CDR2 YYEKEE (reference sequence). The CDR3 consists of 18 residues. For the CDR3, the DNA is TGTGCCAGCAGCTTGGCCCCGGGAGGGCCGTTTGGTTTATACGAGCAGTACTTC. Translated, it gives CASSLAPGGPFGLYEQYF.

The rearrangement uses TRBV29-1 and TRBJ1-1, with a possible D match to TRBD1 (5 bases). The germline V gene encodes CDR1 SQVTM and CDR2 ANQGSEA. The CDR3 covers 14 residues. With 8 bases removed from V and 0 bases from J, the gap between germline ends came to 16 bases. The CDR3 region has the DNA TGCAGCTCAAATCTCCAGGGTATGAACACTGAAGCTTTCTTT. This gives the protein CSSNLQGMNTEAFF.

The J gene is TRBJ1-2, the V gene TRBV7-3, with D uncertain. The CDR3 spans 14 residues. Between the trimmed V and J ends, which lost 1 base and 2 bases, there was a span of 8 bases. The germline CDR1 and CDR2 sequences are SGHTA and FQGTGA. The CDR3 reads CASSLNPGNYGYTF. The CDR3 DNA reads TGTGCCAGCAGCTTAAATCCGGGAAACTATGGCTACACCTTC.

This chain uses TRBV15 with TRBJ2-1; D might be TRBD2 (6 bases). The ends were cut back, 0 bases at V and 8 bases at J, with 11 bases in the middle. The CDR3 spans 14 residues. The germline CDR1 and CDR2 sequences are LNHNV and YYDKDF (reference sequence). CDR3 in amino acids: CATSRDPGVDEQFF. The CDR3 DNA follows: TGTGCCACCAGCAGAGACCCGGGAGTCGATGAGCAGTTCTTC.

In DNA form, the CDR3 reads TGTGCCAGCAGCAGGGACGGGAGATCATACAATGAGCAGTTCTTC. Translation: CASSRDGRSYNEQFF. This rearrangement joins TRBV5-8 to TRBJ2-1, with a weak D call TRBD2 (6 bases). From germline, CDR1 is SGHTS and CDR2 YDEGEE. The ends were cut back, 4 bases at V and 4 bases at J, with 15 bases in the middle. The CDR3 loop spans 15 amino acids.

V is TRBV7-6 and J is TRBJ2-2; possible D gene TRBD2, 5 bases. The V gene lost 5 bases and the J gene lost 2 bases, with 12 bases spanning the gap. CDR3 length: 15 residues. CDR1 and CDR2 (germline): SGHVS, FNYEAQ. In DNA, the CDR3 is TGTGCCAGCAGCCCAGGCGGGTTAAACACCGGGGAGCTGTTTTTT. It codes for CASSPGGLNTGELFF.

This sequence joins TRBV5-4 and TRBJ1-1; D remains unclear. Deletions cut 0 bases from V and 5 bases from J, with 20 bases between. This CDR3 spans 17 amino acids. Germline loops: CDR1 SGHNT, CDR2 YYREEE (reference sequence). CDR3 sequence: CASSLGGPQKRSTEAFF. CDR3 bases: TGTGCCAGCAGCTTGGGAGGCCCTCAGAAGAGGTCGACTGAAGCTTTCTTT. Using reference TRBV5-4 and TRBJ1-1 for the parts outside the CDR3, the full variable domain is ETGVTQSPTHLIKTRGQQVTLRCSSQSGHNTVSWYQQALGQGPQFIFQYYREEENGRGNFPPRFSGLQFPNYSSELNVNALELDDSALYLCASSLGGPQKRSTEAFFGQGTRLTVV.

This clone was picked up one time. The gene calls are TRBV6-6 and TRBJ1-5; D uncertain. Germline assignment: CDR1 MNHNY and CDR2 SVGAGI (reference sequence). The length of the CDR3 is 15 residues. V lost 2 bases, J lost 2 bases, and 10 bases lay in between. CDR3 residues: CASSYGGLGNQPQHF. CDR3 coding DNA: TGTGCCAGCAGTTACGGAGGGTTAGGCAATCAGCCCCAGCATTTT.

The chain carries TRBV9 and TRBJ2-7; D tentatively reads TRBD1 or TRBD2 (7 bases each). Germline loops: CDR1 SGDLS, CDR2 YYNGEE. V lost 0 bases and J lost 3, with 13 bases in between. The CDR3 has 15 amino acids. CDR3 DNA sequence: TGTGCCAGCAGCGTAGAGCCAGGGGGGGTCTACGAGCAGTACTTC. Its protein product is CASSVEPGGVYEQYF.

This chain connects TRBV5-6 to TRBJ2-5; D is undetermined. CDR1 is SGHDT, CDR2 YYEEEE, per germline. There are 13 residues in the CDR3. The V gene lost 0 bases and the J gene lost 5 bases, with 8 bases spanning the gap. CDR3 region: CASSLDLTETQYF. In DNA, the CDR3 is TGTGCCAGCAGCTTGGACCTCACGGAGACCCAGTACTTC. The full variable domain, with the rest looked up from reference TRBV5-6 and TRBJ2-5, is DAGVTQSPTHLIKTRGQQVTLRCSPKSGHDTVSWYQQALGQGPQFIFQYYEEEERQRGNFPDRFSGHQFPNYSSELNVNALLLGDSALYLCASSLDLTETQYFGPGTRLLVL.

The V call is TRBV7-3, the J call TRBJ2-1; D is uncertain. V shed 4 bases and J shed 15 bases, with 16 bases lying between them. Germline assignment: CDR1 SGHTA and CDR2 FQGTGA. CDR3 length: 12 amino acids. The CDR3 here is CASSSRMGSMFF. The CDR3 nucleotides read TGTGCCAGCAGCTCTCGCATGGGAAGCATGTTCTTC.

J is TRBJ2-2 and V is TRBV6-5, with D unresolved. The V and J ends lost 6 bases and 4 bases respectively, with 9 bases between them. CDR1 is MNHEY, CDR2 SVGAGI, per germline. This CDR3 contains 13 residues. CDR3 coding DNA: TGTGCCAGCAGGGAATGGGCCACCGGGGAGCTGTTTTTT. Protein sequence: CASREWATGELFF.

The chain carries TRBV19 and TRBJ2-1, with D maybe TRBD1 (5 bases). The CDR3 is made up of 12 amino acids. With 3 bases removed from V and 9 bases from J, the gap between germline ends came to 9 bases. CDR1 and CDR2 from the germline V gene are LNHDA and SQIVND (reference sequence). CDR3 protein: CASSIRAGEQFF. The CDR3 DNA sequence: TGTGCCAGTAGTATCAGGGCAGGTGAGCAGTTCTTC.

The genes are TRBV19 and TRBJ2-3; 12 bases match TRBD2. CDR3 length: 19 amino acids. The V gene's germline CDR1 is LNHDA and CDR2 SQIVND (reference sequence). After removal of 7 bases from V and 2 bases from J, the junction contained 16 bases not matched to a gene. CDR3 nucleotide sequence: TGTGCCAGTACCGAATCGAGGTTGACTAGCGGGGGCCACACAGATACGCAGTATTTT. Its protein product is CASTESRLTSGGHTDTQYF.

The rearrangement links TRBV5-6 to TRBJ1-1; TRBD1 is a possible D gene (5 bases). Trimming left V 6 bases short and J 0 bases short, with 18 bases between. From germline, CDR1 is SGHDT and CDR2 YYEEEE. The CDR3 consists of 16 residues. The CDR3 loop reads CASTRIGGGLNTEAFF. CDR3 coding DNA: TGTGCCAGCACCCGAATTGGGGGTGGATTGAACACTGAAGCTTTCTTT.

This clone was seen once. V and J are TRBV6-6 and TRBJ2-2; D not certain. Per the germline V gene, CDR1 is MNHNY and CDR2 is SVGAGI (reference sequence). Trimming left V 6 bases short and J 1 base short, with 9 bases between. The CDR3 is 14 residues long. The CDR3 DNA reads as TGTGCCAGCAGCCTAGACCAGAACACCGGGGAGCTGTTTTTT. It codes for CASSLDQNTGELFF.

The rearrangement joins TRBV6-5 to TRBJ1-3, with a tentative D call TRBD1 (6 bases). V shed 2 bases and J shed 4 bases, with 15 bases lying between them. CDR1 MNHEY and CDR2 SVGAGI come from the germline V gene. This CDR3 contains 16 residues. This CDR3 is CASSYTLRGYGNTIYF. CDR3 DNA sequence: TGTGCCAGCAGTTACACCCTAAGGGGGTACGGAAACACCATATATTTT.

The genes are TRBV7-9 and TRBJ2-7; D remains ambiguous. Trimming pared 1 base from V and 3 bases from J, leaving 10 bases between. Looked up from germline, CDR1 is SEHNR and CDR2 is FQNEAQ (reference sequence). The CDR3 loop spans 14 amino acids. The CDR3 sequence is CASSLEGLGYEQYF. DNA of the CDR3: TGTGCCAGCAGCTTAGAAGGTTTGGGCTACGAGCAGTACTTC.

J is TRBJ1-2 and V is TRBV28; TRBD1 matches at 8 bases. Germline assignment: CDR1 MDHEN and CDR2 SYDVKM. Trimming cost V 3 bases and J 4 bases; bases outside gene matches: 4. The CDR3 extends over 14 amino acids. CDR3 in amino acids: CASSFRGLVYGYTF. The CDR3 region has the DNA TGTGCCAGCAGTTTCAGGGGGCTTGTCTATGGCTACACCTTC.

V usage is TRBV6-1 and J usage is TRBJ1-5; 9 positions match TRBD1. Losses at the gene ends were 3 bases for V and 3 bases for J; bases not matched to a gene: 9. The CDR3 consists of 17 residues. Germline lookup yields CDR1 MNHNS and CDR2 SASEGT. CDR3 in amino acids: CASSELIGTGNNQPQHF. Written as DNA, the CDR3 is TGTGCCAGCAGTGAGCTGATTGGGACAGGGAACAATCAGCCCCAGCATTTT.

The V gene is TRBV11-2, the J gene TRBJ2-1; D unclear. Looked up from germline, CDR1 is SGHAT and CDR2 is FQNNGV. V shed 4 bases and J shed 12 bases, with 13 bases lying between them. The CDR3 totals 12 residues. The CDR3 spells CASSYQESGQFF. In nucleotides, the CDR3 is TGTGCCAGCAGCTACCAGGAGAGTGGGCAGTTCTTC. Variable domain in full (rest from reference TRBV11-2 and TRBJ2-1): EAGVAQSPRYKIIEKRQSVAFWCNPISGHATLYWYQQILGQGPKLLIQFQNNGVVDDSQLPKDRFSAERLKGVDSTLKIQPAKLEDSAVYLCASSYQESGQFFGPGTRLTVL.

The V gene is TRBV18, the J gene TRBJ2-5; the match to TRBD2 covers 12 bases. The CDR3 contains 18 residues. CDR1 and CDR2 from the germline V gene are KGHSH and LQKENI. J gave up 10 bases and V 2 bases, and 17 bases lay outside the gene matches. The CDR3 is CASSPSTGLAGSRGGQYF. The CDR3 coding sequence is TGTGCCAGCTCACCATCTACAGGACTAGCGGGATCTCGGGGGGGCCAGTACTTC. Full variable domain (outside the CDR3, taken from reference TRBV18 and TRBJ2-5): NAGVMQNPRHLVRRRGQEARLRCSPMKGHSHVYWYRQLPEEGLKFMVYLQKENIIDESGMPKERFSAEFPKEGPSILRIQQVVRGDSAAYFCASSPSTGLAGSRGGQYFGPGTRLLVL.

This clone has a single count. The gene calls are TRBV6-5 and TRBJ2-3; TRBD2 agrees at 7 bases. Unmatched junction bases numbered 5, after V lost 5 bases and J lost 3 bases. The CDR3 spans 14 residues. From germline, CDR1 is MNHEY and CDR2 SVGAGI. CDR3 sequence: CASSPLLATDTQYF. CDR3 sequence (DNA): TGTGCCAGCAGTCCTCTACTAGCGACAGATACGCAGTATTTT.

The chain has TRBV7-3 and TRBJ2-3; the match to TRBD2 covers 13 bases. Per germline, CDR1 SGHTA and CDR2 FQGTGA. CDR3 length equals 16 residues. After removal of 4 bases from V and 4 bases from J, the junction contained 5 bases not matched to a gene. The CDR3: CASSSDTSGGADTQYF. CDR3 DNA: TGTGCCAGCAGCTCTGACACTAGCGGGGGGGCAGATACGCAGTATTTT.

This rearrangement joins TRBV28 to TRBJ2-5; D not certain. The CDR3 is made up of 11 amino acids. V was clipped by 2 bases and J by 5 bases, with 3 bases between them. From germline, CDR1 is MDHEN and CDR2 SYDVKM. CDR3 in DNA: TGTGCCAGCAGTTTAAGGGAGACCCAGTACTTC. It codes for CASSLRETQYF.

The chain joins TRBV5-4 to TRBJ2-1; D remains unclear. V lost 4 bases, J lost 7 bases, and 18 bases lay in between. Germline CDR1 and CDR2: SGHNT and YYREEE (reference sequence). CDR3 length: 15 amino acids. CDR3 DNA: TGTGCCAGCAGCCTCGACCAACAGCAAACGAATGAGCAGTTCTTC. It specifies CASSLDQQQTNEQFF.

J is TRBJ2-7 and V is TRBV6-5; 7 bases align to TRBD1. Per germline, CDR1 MNHEY and CDR2 SVGAGI. This CDR3 has 13 amino acids. The J segment lost 6 bases and the V segment lost 0 bases, leaving 2 bases of the junction unmatched. Here the CDR3 reads CASSYSRGLEQYF. The CDR3 DNA follows: TGTGCCAGCAGTTACTCGAGGGGGCTCGAGCAGTACTTC.

The rearrangement links TRBV6-6 to TRBJ1-1; maybe TRBD1 (6 bases). Germline CDR1 MNHNY, CDR2 SVGAGI (reference sequence). V was cut by 0 bases and J by 4 bases, with 9 bases left in between. The CDR3 covers 14 residues. The chain's CDR3 is CASSYSRGTTEAFF. In DNA, the CDR3 is TGTGCCAGCAGTTACTCGAGGGGGACCACTGAAGCTTTCTTT.

The rearrangement links TRBV6-1 to TRBJ2-5, with TRBD2 matching over 10 bases. CDR3 length: 16 residues. CDR1 MNHNS and CDR2 SASEGT come from the germline V gene. With 2 bases clipped from V and 5 bases from J, the junction kept 8 bases outside the gene matches. This CDR3 is CASSERSLAGVETQYF. DNA for the CDR3: TGTGCCAGCAGTGAACGGTCCCTAGCGGGAGTGGAGACCCAGTACTTC.